This TCR beta chain was profiled in a study of shared T cell receptors in the human thymus. The ends lost 2 bases at V and 7 bases at J; junction bases unmatched: 5. Germline CDR1 is LNHDA and CDR2 is SQIVND (reference sequence). The CDR3 covers 15 residues. Only in-frame clones appear in the TCRdb table, and some are missing; sequencing was by immunoSEQ multiplex PCR. In the table there are hundreds of thousands of clones, 87% of which are singletons. These data were also reused for a study on human thymus T cells. That report adds: The thymus tissue came from resections taken during corrective heart surgery. Usage of V and J genes appeared biased in thymic and blood repertoires.

This TCR was sampled from a boy younger than two with a congenital heart defect. Input material: thymocytes. The chain combines TRBV19 with TRBJ1-6; 7 positions agree with TRBD1. CDR3 residues: CASSIKDRKNSPLHF. For the CDR3, the DNA is TGTGCCAGTAGTATAAAGGACAGGAAAAATTCACCCCTCCACTTT.